These 28 T cell receptor beta chains were all obtained from the same sample, sequenced in a study of blood T cell repertoires in COVID-19. Clones were sequenced by immunoSEQ multiplex PCR, and TCRdb holds only the in-frame ones, with some missing. The table records roughly 77,000 clones, about 80% of them present only once. The sample comprised peripheral blood. All receptors come from a woman in her seventies with acute or convalescent COVID-19.

The genes are TRBV14 and TRBJ1-2; D not resolved. The CDR3 has 13 residues. Germline CDR1 and CDR2: SGHDN and FVKESK. V was trimmed by 3 bases and J by 1 base, leaving 6 bases between them. The CDR3 region has the DNA TGTGCCAGCAGCCATACAGTTAACTATGGCTACACCTTC. Encoded protein: CASSHTVNYGYTF.

The chain uses TRBV6-1 and TRBJ1-1, with 8 bases fitting TRBD1. CDR3 length equals 15 residues. Per germline, CDR1 MNHNS and CDR2 SASEGT. Trimming removed 3 bases from V and 1 base from J; junction bases left unmatched: 4. In DNA form, the CDR3 reads TGTGCCAGCAGTGACCCCAGGGGGCGGAACACTGAAGCTTTCTTT. Translated, it gives CASSDPRGRNTEAFF.

The V call is TRBV4-2, the J call TRBJ2-5; D perhaps matches TRBD1 (5 bases). This CDR3 has 16 amino acids. The germline gives CDR1 LGHNA, CDR2 YNFKEQ. V gave up 0 bases and J gave up 2 bases, with 13 bases separating them. The CDR3 sequence: CASSQEDSIDQETQYF. The DNA for the CDR3 is TGTGCCAGCAGCCAAGAAGACAGCATCGATCAAGAGACCCAGTACTTC.

V gene TRBV7-9 combines with J gene TRBJ1-4; no clear D gene. Germline CDR1 reads SEHNR; CDR2 reads FQNEAQ (reference sequence). V was shortened by 2 bases and J by 8 bases, with 15 bases between the two germline ends. The CDR3 covers 15 residues. The CDR3 protein is CASSLNAQLREKLFF. The DNA of the CDR3 is TGTGCCAGCAGCTTAAACGCACAGTTAAGGGAAAAACTGTTTTTT.

This chain connects TRBV5-8 to TRBJ1-1, with TRBD1 identical over 9 bases. After removal of 2 bases from V and 1 base from J, the junction contained 9 bases not matched to a gene. The CDR3 sequence is 17 residues long. The germline gives CDR1 SGHTS, CDR2 YDEGEE. CDR3 sequence (DNA): TGTGCCAGCAGCTTACTACAGGGGGCTCGGCAGAACACTGAAGCTTTCTTT. It yields the protein CASSLLQGARQNTEAFF. The full variable domain, in which reference TRBV5-8 and TRBJ1-1 provide the parts outside the CDR3, is EAGVTQSPTHLIKTRGQQATLRCSPISGHTSVYWYQQALGLGLQFLLWYDEGEERNRGNFPPRFSGRQFPNYSSELNVNALELEDSALYLCASSLLQGARQNTEAFFGQGTRLTVV.

The V call is TRBV4-2, the J call TRBJ1-4; D call uncertain. Germline V gene lookup returns CDR1 LGHNA and CDR2 YNFKEQ. Trimming stripped 2 bases from V and 8 bases from J, with 12 bases between. The length of the CDR3 is 14 residues. The CDR3 DNA reads as TGTGCCAGCAGCCAACCGGGAAAAGGAGAAAAACTGTTTTTT. Translation: CASSQPGKGEKLFF.

J is TRBJ1-5 and V is TRBV10-3; weak D call: TRBD1 (5 bases). The CDR3 has 15 amino acids. Trimming took off 4 bases at V and 5 bases at J, with 15 bases between the two ends. CDR1 is ENHRY and CDR2 is SYGVKD in the germline V gene. Written as DNA, the CDR3 is TGTGCCATCAGTGGGGGTTGGGGGGTCGATCAGCCCCAGCATTTT. Translated, it gives CAISGGWGVDQPQHF.

The chain couples TRBV6-1 to TRBJ1-2; D unclear. Germline V gives CDR1 MNHNS, CDR2 SASEGT. V lost 0 bases to trimming and J lost 8 bases, with 16 bases between them. The CDR3 runs 15 residues. DNA of the CDR3: TGTGCCAGCAGTGAAGCGCTTAGGGAAGGAGGCGGCTACACCTTC. Protein: CASSEALREGGGYTF.

The rearrangement links TRBV6-5 to TRBJ2-5; 8 bases map to TRBD1. Trimming cost V 5 bases and J 3 bases; bases outside gene matches: 8. CDR3 length: 15 residues. Germline CDR1 MNHEY, CDR2 SVGAGI. The CDR3, as DNA: TGTGCCAGCAGTAGGGTTGGACAGGGAAAAGAGACCCAGTACTTC. Translating it yields CASSRVGQGKETQYF.

The chain carries TRBV6-5 and TRBJ1-5; 10 bases are shared with TRBD1. The junction had 2 bases not matched to a gene; V was cut back by 5 bases and J by 1 base. The CDR3 covers 15 residues. Germline CDR1 is MNHEY and CDR2 is SVGAGI. The CDR3: CASSKDRGSNQPQHF. The CDR3 region has the DNA TGTGCCAGCAGTAAGGACAGGGGGAGCAATCAGCCCCAGCATTTT.

This chain links TRBV19 with TRBJ1-5, with D possibly TRBD1 on 5 matching bases. CDR1 is LNHDA and CDR2 is SQIVND in the germline V gene (reference sequence). V lost 3 bases, J lost 1 base, and 13 bases lay in between. This CDR3 is 16 amino acids long. CDR3 protein: CASSMTALGSNQPQHF. In DNA, the CDR3 is TGTGCCAGTAGTATGACAGCCCTAGGGAGCAATCAGCCCCAGCATTTT.

This clone appeared a few times. The chain couples TRBV27 to TRBJ2-3; no clear D gene. Germline-derived CDR1 and CDR2 are MNHEY and SMNVEV (reference sequence). Trimming cost V 0 bases and J 5 bases, with 9 bases left between them. The CDR3 loop spans 14 amino acids. CDR3 loop: CASSLSAGGDTQYF. The CDR3 DNA sequence: TGTGCCAGCAGTTTATCTGCAGGTGGAGATACGCAGTATTTT.

The count of this clone is one. The CDR3 DNA is TGCGCCAGCAGCCAAAGACTAGCGGCGAACGGAGATACGCAGTATTTT. The encoded protein is CASSQRLAANGDTQYF. The V gene is TRBV4-1, the J gene TRBJ2-3; TRBD2 matches at 9 bases. Germline CDR1 reads MGHRA; CDR2 reads YSYEKL. V gave up 2 bases and J gave up 5 bases; unmatched junction bases: 8. The CDR3 contains 16 residues.

The V call is TRBV5-1, the J call TRBJ2-1; 9 bases match TRBD1. After removal of 1 base from V and 2 bases from J, the junction contained 7 bases not matched to a gene. The germline gives CDR1 SGHRS, CDR2 YFSETQ. This CDR3 is 17 amino acids long. DNA of the CDR3: TGCGCCAGCAGCTTGCTTGATGGGACAGGGACCTACAATGAGCAGTTCTTC. Amino acids: CASSLLDGTGTYNEQFF. The whole variable domain, filled in from reference TRBV5-1 and TRBJ2-1, reads KAGVTQTPRYLIKTRGQQVTLSCSPISGHRSVSWYQQTPGQGLQFLFEYFSETQRNKGNFPGRFSGRQFSNSRSEMNVSTLELGDSALYLCASSLLDGTGTYNEQFFGPGTRLTVL.

V and J are TRBV2 and TRBJ2-3; weak D call: TRBD2 (7 bases). The CDR3 extends over 15 amino acids. In germline, CDR1 is SNHLY, CDR2 FYNNEI. V was pared by 5 bases and J by 2 bases, with 14 bases between. CDR3 DNA: TGTGCCAGCAGTCGGGGGGCGGGGGACACAGATACGCAGTATTTT. Translating it yields CASSRGAGDTDTQYF.

This clone was detected only a few times. This sequence joins TRBV7-8 and TRBJ1-2; no definite D call. V was trimmed by 1 base and J by 8 bases, leaving 14 bases between them. The CDR3 extends over 14 amino acids. Germline CDR1 is SGHVS and CDR2 is FQNEAQ. Here the CDR3 reads CASSLGRATGGYTF. The CDR3 DNA reads as TGTGCCAGCAGCTTAGGGAGGGCCACGGGCGGCTACACCTTC. Based on the CDR3 plus reference TRBV7-8 and TRBJ1-2, the full variable domain is GAGVSQSPRYKVAKRGQDVALRCDPISGHVSLFWYQQALGQGPEFLTYFQNEAQLDKSGLPSDRFFAERPEGSVSTLKIQRTQQEDSAVYLCASSLGRATGGYTFGSGTRLTVV.

This clone was recorded a few times. This chain uses TRBV6-2 or TRBV6-3 with TRBJ1-2, with D unclear. V lost 5 bases and J lost 6, with 16 bases in between. Germline CDR1 reads MNHEY; CDR2 reads SVGEGT. This CDR3 is 14 amino acids long. CDR3 coding DNA: TGTGCCAGCAGTGAGACGTCCCCTCGGGATGGCTACACCTTC. Encoded protein: CASSETSPRDGYTF.

This clone was seen just once. V usage is TRBV2 and J usage is TRBJ2-3; D gene ambiguous. V dropped 1 base and J dropped 0 bases, with 5 bases sitting between them. Germline assignment: CDR1 SNHLY and CDR2 FYNNEI. The CDR3 loop spans 14 amino acids. This CDR3 is CASSEDSSTDTQYF. The CDR3 DNA is TGTGCCAGCAGTGAAGACAGTAGCACAGATACGCAGTATTTT.

V and J are TRBV3-1 (or the pseudogene TRBV3-2) and TRBJ1-2; D is perhaps TRBD1 (6 bases). The V and J ends lost 4 bases and 8 bases respectively, with 17 bases between them. The CDR3 extends over 14 amino acids. Germline CDR1 reads LGHDT; CDR2 reads YNNKEL (reference sequence). The CDR3 reads CASSPGVGGRGYTF. CDR3 DNA sequence: TGTGCCAGCAGCCCAGGGGTTGGGGGACGCGGCTACACCTTC.

The chain couples TRBV11-2 to TRBJ1-1; 7 positions agree with TRBD1. J was trimmed by 5 bases and V by 5 bases; bases with no gene match: 17. CDR1 and CDR2 (germline): SGHAT, FQNNGV. The length of the CDR3 is 17 residues. CDR3 sequence (DNA): TGTGCCAGCAGCAACCCCGTGTCAGGGGGTGGTTGGACTGAAGCTTTCTTT. This sequence encodes CASSNPVSGGGWTEAFF.

This chain joins TRBV5-4 and TRBJ2-7; TRBD2 aligns across 11 bases. This CDR3 is 16 amino acids long. The V gene end was trimmed by 0 bases and the J gene end by 4 bases; junction bases not matched to a gene: 6. CDR1 is SGHNT and CDR2 is YYREEE in the germline V gene (reference sequence). The chain's CDR3 is CASSLDLAGGRYEQYF. CDR3 nucleotides: TGTGCCAGCAGCTTGGATCTAGCGGGGGGTCGGTACGAGCAGTACTTC.

The gene calls are TRBV12-3 or TRBV12-4 and TRBJ1-2; the D gene is possibly TRBD1 (5 bases). The CDR3 spans 12 residues. V was shortened by 5 bases and J by 4 bases, with 8 bases between the two germline ends. DNA for the CDR3: TGTGCCAGCAGTCGGACAATCTATGGCTACACCTTC. Translated: CASSRTIYGYTF.

As for this clone: Germline and junction disagree at one end, which may indicate a read error. This chain uses TRBV3-1 (or the pseudogene TRBV3-2) with TRBJ2-5; tentatively, D is TRBD2 (6 bases). Looked up from germline, CDR1 is LGHDT and CDR2 is YNNKEL (reference sequence). This CDR3 is built from 15 residues. This CDR3 reads CASSQDLAFQETQYF. CDR3 coding DNA: TGTGCCAGCAGTCAAGACCTAGCGTTCCAAGAGACCCAGTACTTC.

This clone was counted a few times. This rearrangement joins TRBV29-1 to TRBJ2-7, with 9 bases identical to TRBD1. This CDR3 has 14 amino acids. Per the germline V gene, CDR1 is SQVTM and CDR2 is ANQGSEA. J gave up 4 bases and V 0 bases, and 4 bases lay outside the gene matches. The CDR3 DNA sequence: TGCAGCGTTGAAGATGACAGGGGGGGGTACGAGCAGTACTTC. It translates to CSVEDDRGGYEQYF.

The rearrangement joins TRBV11-1 to TRBJ1-2, with D perhaps matching TRBD1 (5 bases). CDR3 length: 13 amino acids. Germline V gene sequence: CDR1 SGHAT, CDR2 FQDESV (reference sequence). V dropped 6 bases and J dropped 4 bases, with 12 bases sitting between them. The CDR3, as DNA: TGTGCCAGCAGTACCCGCAGGGCCTATGGCTACACCTTC. This sequence encodes CASSTRRAYGYTF.

The V call is TRBV7-2, the J call TRBJ2-3, with TRBD2 matching over 16 bases. The V and J ends lost 4 bases and 0 bases, in that order; junction bases with no gene match: 7. This CDR3 is built from 19 residues. Germline CDR1 and CDR2: SGHTA and FQGNSA. Written as DNA, the CDR3 is TGTGCCAGCAGCTCAAGATGGGGACTAGCGGGGGGGAGCACAGATACGCAGTATTTT. Its translation: CASSSRWGLAGGSTDTQYF.

The rearrangement joins TRBV4-1 to TRBJ1-4; D not resolved. The CDR3 spans 12 residues. Germline loops: CDR1 MGHRA, CDR2 YSYEKL. Trimming removed 5 bases at V and 7 bases at J, with 8 bases between. This chain's CDR3 is CASSNRGEKLFF. The CDR3 DNA is TGCGCCAGCAGCAATCGCGGTGAAAAACTGTTTTTT.

In this sample, this clone turned up once. V and J are TRBV4-2 and TRBJ2-7, with TRBD2 identical over 7 bases. Trimming cost V 1 base and J 1 base; bases outside gene matches: 4. Germline V lookup: CDR1 LGHNA, CDR2 YNFKEQ. CDR3 length equals 15 residues. The CDR3: CASSQVGRASYEQYF. The CDR3 region has the DNA TGTGCCAGCAGCCAAGTAGGGAGGGCGTCCTACGAGCAGTACTTC.